This T cell receptor beta chain derives from a study of beta chain features in type 1 diabetes. Of the isolated RNA, all was reverse transcribed, and so the sequenced material was expressed TCRB transcripts. Sequencing used immunoSEQ multiplex PCR; TCRdb keeps in-frame clones, though not all of them. The sample records 680,000 or so clones, roughly a sixth being singletons. CDR1 and CDR2 from the germline V gene are LGHNA and YNFKEQ. V shed 5 bases and J 2 bases; nucleotides not matched to a gene: 4. The CDR3 totals 15 residues. This clone was counted a few times. The source of this sequence is a man aged 18 to 30 in good health. The gene calls are TRBV4-2 and TRBJ2-5; TRBD2 matches at 11 bases. Sequenced input: naive CD4+ T cells from blood. Here the CDR3 reads CASSTRLAGQETQYF. CDR3 DNA: TGTGCCAGCAGCACTCGACTAGCGGGACAAGAGACCCAGTACTTC.